This passage covers 10 T cell receptor beta chains from one sample sequenced in a study of regulatory T cells in long-lasting Graves disease. Noted time point: persistent/refractory GD, antithyroid drugs over 5 years with positive TRAb. The TCR library used RNA extracted from PBMCs. HTBI primers from iRepertoire and Arm-PCR of CDR3 regions yielded the TCR beta libraries. TCRdb reprocessed the multiplex PCR reads with MiXCR, giving one entry per CDR3 protein. The sample consists of 400,000 to 500,000 distinct CDR3 sequences, under 25% of them appearing once. The sequencing here drew on peripheral blood mononuclear cells (PBMCs), taken when the disease was refractory, from a patient treated with antithyroid drugs. The receptors were gathered from a female donor with Graves disease.

The chain is built from TRBV2 and TRBJ2-7; 7 bases line up with TRBD1. In germline, CDR1 is SNHLY, CDR2 FYNNEI. The V gene end was trimmed by 8 bases and the J gene end by 2 bases; junction bases not matched to a gene: 12. The CDR3 is 15 residues long. CDR3 protein: CASSGQMPITYEQYF. As DNA, the CDR3 is TGTGCCAGCTCGGGACAGATGCCAATTACCTACGAGCAGTACTTC.

The chain uses TRBV7-2 and TRBJ1-3; D is undetermined. This CDR3 is built from 15 residues. Looked up from germline, CDR1 is SGHTA and CDR2 is FQGNSA. V lost 0 bases and J lost 5, with 11 bases in between. The CDR3 region is CASSLAGYVRNTIYF. The DNA of the CDR3 is TGTGCCAGCAGCTTAGCGGGATACGTTAGAAACACCATATATTTT.

Ten or more counts support this clonotype. The genes are TRBV11-2 and TRBJ1-1; 7 bases are shared with TRBD1. Germline values: CDR1 SGHAT, CDR2 FQNNGV. The CDR3 contains 14 residues. With V trimmed by 3 bases and J by 1 base, 2 bases remained unmatched. CDR3 DNA sequence: TGTGCCAGCAGCTTTGGGACAGCGAACACTGAAGCTTTCTTT. This sequence encodes CASSFGTANTEAFF. Complete variable domain (other parts from reference TRBV11-2 and TRBJ1-1): EAGVAQSPRYKIIEKRQSVAFWCNPISGHATLYWYQQILGQGPKLLIQFQNNGVVDDSQLPKDRFSAERLKGVDSTLKIQPAKLEDSAVYLCASSFGTANTEAFFGQGTRLTVV.

This sequence joins TRBV7-2 and TRBJ2-4; D call uncertain. Germline V gene sequence: CDR1 SGHTA, CDR2 FQGNSA. V gave up 3 bases and J gave up 0 bases, with 9 bases separating them. The CDR3 has 15 residues. For the CDR3, the DNA is TGTGCCAGCAGCTTCGGTCCACTAGCCAAAAACATTCAGTACTTC. It codes for CASSFGPLAKNIQYF.

The rearrangement joins TRBV20-1 to TRBJ2-7; TRBD1 matches 10 bases. There are 13 residues in the CDR3. The J segment lost 3 bases and the V segment lost 5 bases, leaving 4 bases of the junction unmatched. The V gene's germline CDR1 is DFQATT and CDR2 SNEGSKA (reference sequence). The CDR3 bases are TGCAGTGCTCTCGGACAGGGGGACTACGAGCAGTACTTC. Translating it yields CSALGQGDYEQYF.

The sample holds a few counts of this clonotype. J is TRBJ2-3 and V is TRBV10-1; TRBD2 aligns across 8 bases. CDR3 length: 16 residues. Looked up from germline, CDR1 is WNHNN and CDR2 is SYGVQD (reference sequence). V shed 2 bases, J shed 4 bases, and the junction held 8 bases outside the gene matches. The DNA for the CDR3 is TGCGCCAGCAGTGAGGGACTAGCTGTTGGGGCAGATACGCAGTATTTT. This codes for CASSEGLAVGADTQYF.

This clonotype was detected ten times or more. The chain uses TRBV6-5 and TRBJ2-7; no reliable D call. Trimming shortened V by 4 bases and J by 6 bases, and 13 bases separated the two germline ends. The germline CDR1 and CDR2 sequences are MNHEY and SVGAGI. The CDR3 length is 13 residues. CDR3 protein: CASSSNPVLEQYF. CDR3 bases: TGTGCCAGCAGTTCCAACCCAGTCCTCGAGCAGTACTTC.

The sample holds many counts of this clonotype. The gene calls are TRBV5-1 and TRBJ1-5; D gene ambiguous. With 4 bases removed from V and 2 bases from J, the gap between germline ends came to 10 bases. CDR3 size: 14 residues. The germline V gene encodes CDR1 SGHRS and CDR2 YFSETQ. The CDR3 region is CASSADGGNQPQHF. The DNA for the CDR3 is TGCGCCAGCAGCGCGGACGGAGGCAATCAGCCCCAGCATTTT.

This clonotype showed up just a few times. This chain joins TRBV25-1 and TRBJ2-3; D not resolved. CDR3 length: 12 amino acids. V was cut by 4 bases and J by 6 bases, with 8 bases left in between. CDR1 MGHDK and CDR2 SYGVNS come from the germline V gene. This chain's CDR3 is CASSAIIDTQYF. The CDR3 nucleotides read TGTGCCAGCAGTGCCATAATTGATACGCAGTATTTT.

This clonotype was observed a handful of times. The rearrangement links TRBV5-1 to TRBJ1-1; tentative D call: TRBD1 (6 bases). This CDR3 region has 13 residues. The V and J ends lost 4 bases and 8 bases respectively, with 15 bases between them. Germline CDR1 reads SGHRS; CDR2 reads YFSETQ. CDR3: CASSASPQGEAFF. The CDR3 bases are TGCGCCAGCAGCGCGAGCCCGCAGGGGGAAGCTTTCTTT.